This passage covers 29 T cell receptor beta chains from one sample sequenced in a study of cytomegalovirus exposure and HLA in healthy donors. A multiplex PCR was run with 60 Vbeta primers and 13 Jbeta primers. The assay was immunoSEQ multiplex PCR, and TCRdb's table has in-frame clones only and misses some. The data show around 140,000 clones, roughly three quarters seen once. Sequenced: PBMCs. These receptors were taken from a female donor in good health and CMV-seronegative.

The CDR3 sequence: CASSPQGRLAGMETQYF. CDR3 nucleotides: TGTGCCAGCAGCCCCCAGGGGCGACTAGCTGGGATGGAGACCCAGTACTTC. The chain employs TRBV7-3 and TRBJ2-5, with a tentative D call TRBD2 (7 bases). With 5 bases removed from V and 5 bases from J, the gap between germline ends came to 24 bases. The CDR3 totals 17 residues. The germline V gene encodes CDR1 SGHTA and CDR2 FQGTGA.

The genes are TRBV28 and TRBJ2-7; 8 bases align to TRBD1. Germline CDR1 MDHEN, CDR2 SYDVKM. Germline trimming cut 6 bases from V and 4 bases from J; bases unmatched to any gene: 5. The CDR3 runs to 13 residues. The CDR3 sequence is CASSKGQAYEQYF. As DNA, the CDR3 is TGTGCCAGCAGCAAGGGACAGGCATACGAGCAGTACTTC. Full variable domain (remainder filled in from reference TRBV28 and TRBJ2-7): DVKVTQSSRYLVKRTGEKVFLECVQDMDHENMFWYRQDPGLGLRLIYFSYDVKMKEKGDIPEGYSVSREKKERFSLILESASTNQTSMYLCASSKGQAYEQYFGPGTRLTVT.

The chain is built from TRBV4-3 and TRBJ2-5; possibly TRBD2 for D (6 bases). The V end was cut by 1 base, the J end by 3 bases, with 6 bases between. CDR1 is LGHNA and CDR2 is YSLEER in the germline V gene. The CDR3 has 13 amino acids. The CDR3 spells CASSQAGEETQYF. CDR3 coding DNA: TGCGCCAGCAGCCAAGCGGGAGAAGAGACCCAGTACTTC.

The chain joins TRBV2 to TRBJ2-3; 11 positions match TRBD2. Germline loops: CDR1 SNHLY, CDR2 FYNNEI. CDR3 size: 14 residues. Unmatched junction bases numbered 5, after V lost 9 bases and J lost 3 bases. The chain's CDR3 is CASKLAGDTDTQYF. The CDR3 DNA follows: TGTGCCAGTAAACTAGCGGGGGATACAGATACGCAGTATTTT.

V and J are TRBV2 and TRBJ1-5; D is perhaps TRBD1 (6 bases). Between the trimmed V and J ends, which lost 4 bases and 11 bases, there was a span of 15 bases. CDR3 length equals 13 residues. The V gene's germline CDR1 is SNHLY and CDR2 FYNNEI. The CDR3 sequence: CASSGVTEGAQHF. The CDR3 DNA is TGTGCCAGCAGTGGTGTCACCGAGGGGGCCCAGCATTTT.

The rearrangement links TRBV27 to TRBJ2-3; tentatively, D is TRBD1 (6 bases). The CDR3 has 15 amino acids. Germline V gene sequence: CDR1 MNHEY, CDR2 SMNVEV (reference sequence). The V gene lost 5 bases and the J gene lost 4 bases, with 16 bases spanning the gap. Here the CDR3 DNA reads TGTGCCAGCAGTAAAACCTTAGGACAGCCAGATACGCAGTATTTT. Amino acids: CASSKTLGQPDTQYF.

The chain links TRBV6-1 to TRBJ2-5; possibly TRBD2 for D (6 bases). Trimming took off 3 bases at V and 0 bases at J, with 11 bases between the two ends. CDR3 length: 15 residues. In germline, CDR1 is MNHNS, CDR2 SASEGT. This CDR3 is CASSDVGGHQETQYF. Here the CDR3 DNA reads TGTGCCAGCAGTGACGTCGGGGGTCACCAAGAGACCCAGTACTTC.

This rearrangement joins TRBV7-8 to TRBJ2-7; D remains unclear. The CDR3 totals 13 residues. V was cut by 2 bases and J by 1 base, with 6 bases left in between. Germline V lookup: CDR1 SGHVS, CDR2 FQNEAQ. CDR3 residues: CASSLFLSYEQYF. CDR3 nucleotide sequence: TGTGCCAGCAGCTTATTTTTATCCTACGAGCAGTACTTC.

The chain links TRBV9 to TRBJ1-5; D gene uncertain. V shed 4 bases and J shed 5 bases, with 10 bases lying between them. This CDR3 spans 13 amino acids. Looked up from germline, CDR1 is SGDLS and CDR2 is YYNGEE. The CDR3 is CASSQSPDQPQHF. CDR3 sequence (DNA): TGTGCCAGCAGCCAGTCCCCCGATCAGCCCCAGCATTTT.

The V and J genes are TRBV6-6 and TRBJ2-5; possibly TRBD2 for D (5 bases). CDR3 length equals 11 residues. The germline gives CDR1 MNHNY, CDR2 SVGAGI (reference sequence). Trimming took 2 bases from V and 11 from J, leaving 9 bases between them. The CDR3 sequence: CASSYGWEQYF. CDR3 in DNA: TGTGCCAGCAGTTACGGCTGGGAGCAGTACTTC.

This chain connects TRBV7-2 to TRBJ2-6; 7 nucleotides match TRBD2. This CDR3 is built from 15 residues. Trimming at V came to 4 bases and at J to 2 bases, leaving 2 bases not matched to a gene. CDR1 and CDR2 from the germline V gene are SGHTA and FQGNSA. CDR3 DNA sequence: TGTGCCAGCAGCTCGGCGGGAGCTGGGGCCAACGTCCTGACTTTC. Its translation is CASSSAGAGANVLTF.

J is TRBJ2-2 and V is TRBV7-2, with D uncertain. The CDR3 is 20 amino acids. V lost 0 bases and J lost 5, with 25 bases in between. CDR1 and CDR2 (germline): SGHTA, FQGNSA. CDR3 DNA sequence: TGTGCCAGCAGCTTAGCCACAAACCACAGTTCCCGACCCTTGACCGGGGAGCTGTTTTTT. Protein: CASSLATNHSSRPLTGELFF.

This chain uses TRBV25-1 with TRBJ1-1; 8 nucleotides agree with TRBD1. The CDR3 has 14 amino acids. Germline assignment: CDR1 MGHDK and CDR2 SYGVNS. After removal of 6 bases from V and 6 bases from J, the junction contained 9 bases not matched to a gene. This chain's CDR3 is CASSPTGVSAEAFF. CDR3 DNA: TGTGCCAGCAGCCCGACAGGGGTTTCCGCTGAAGCTTTCTTT.

The chain combines TRBV4-1 with TRBJ2-3; D remains ambiguous. The CDR3 runs to 14 residues. Trimming pared 0 bases from V and 14 bases from J, leaving 18 bases between. Germline CDR1 MGHRA, CDR2 YSYEKL. CDR3 coding DNA: TGCGCCAGCAGCCAAGAAATTGTGGTCGGGTGCCGGTATTTT. Amino acids: CASSQEIVVGCRYF.

The rearrangement links TRBV7-8 to TRBJ2-1; 10 nucleotides agree with TRBD2. The CDR3 extends over 14 amino acids. Germline-derived CDR1 and CDR2 are SGHVS and FQNEAQ. Losses at the gene ends were 10 bases for V and 1 base for J; bases not matched to a gene: 4. Here the CDR3 reads CATHSGRSYNEQFF. CDR3 DNA: TGTGCCACTCATAGCGGGAGGTCCTACAATGAGCAGTTCTTC.

This sequence joins TRBV6-1 and TRBJ1-1, with a weak D call TRBD1 (6 bases). The V gene lost 3 bases and the J gene lost 2 bases, with 7 bases spanning the gap. This CDR3 is built from 13 residues. Germline assignment: CDR1 MNHNS and CDR2 SASEGT. CDR3 nucleotide sequence: TGTGCCAGCAGTGACAGGGGTAACACTGAAGCTTTCTTT. The encoded protein is CASSDRGNTEAFF.

The rearrangement joins TRBV28 to TRBJ2-1; D gene uncertain. Germline V lookup: CDR1 MDHEN, CDR2 SYDVKM. Trimming took 2 bases from V and 6 from J, leaving 8 bases between them. The CDR3 has 13 residues. The CDR3 here is CASSLGQPNEQFF. As DNA, the CDR3 is TGTGCCAGCAGTTTAGGCCAACCCAATGAGCAGTTCTTC.

The chain has TRBV4-2 and TRBJ1-1; 9 bases are shared with TRBD1. Trimming took 1 base from V and 2 from J; bases not matched to a gene: 11. The CDR3 spans 18 residues. The germline V gene has CDR1 LGHNA and CDR2 YNFKEQ. The CDR3 DNA reads as TGTGCCAGCAGCCAAGCCCCCGGGACAGGGAAATATAACACTGAAGCTTTCTTT. Translating it yields CASSQAPGTGKYNTEAFF.

The V call is TRBV29-1, the J call TRBJ1-2; a possible D gene is TRBD1 (6 bases). CDR1 and CDR2 from the germline V gene are SQVTM and ANQGSEA. The CDR3 loop spans 15 amino acids. V was cut by 1 base and J by 0 bases, with 12 bases left in between. CDR3 nucleotides: TGCAGCGTTGAAGTGAGGGCAGGGGCTAACTATGGCTACACCTTC. The encoded protein is CSVEVRAGANYGYTF.

V usage is TRBV30 and J usage is TRBJ1-2; a possible D gene is TRBD1 (6 bases). This CDR3 is 16 amino acids long. Trimming took 1 base from V and 0 from J, leaving 15 bases between them. The germline V gene encodes CDR1 GTSNPN and CDR2 SVGIG (reference sequence). The DNA of the CDR3 is TGTGCCTGGAGTGCCCGGGACATACCCGCTAACTATGGCTACACCTTC. Its translation: CAWSARDIPANYGYTF.

The chain carries TRBV29-1 and TRBJ2-5; TRBD1 aligns across 8 bases. The end of the DNA is better explained by TRBJ2-7, so the J call may be wrong. The length of the CDR3 is 12 residues. Germline-derived CDR1 and CDR2 are SQVTM and ANQGSEA. In DNA, the CDR3 is TGCAGCGCTGGGGACAGGACCTACGAGCAGTACTTC. Translating gives CSAGDRTYEQYF.

This chain uses TRBV2 with TRBJ1-1; the D gene is possibly TRBD1 (5 bases). Germline-derived CDR1 and CDR2 are SNHLY and FYNNEI. The CDR3 has 14 residues. The V end lost 7 bases, the J end lost 0 bases, and 12 bases lay between the germline ends. CDR3 loop: CASKSGFMNTEAFF. CDR3 DNA: TGTGCCAGCAAATCAGGGTTCATGAACACTGAAGCTTTCTTT.

This clone showed up just a few times. This chain joins TRBV19 and TRBJ1-1, with D possibly TRBD1 on 5 matching bases. From germline, CDR1 is LNHDA and CDR2 SQIVND (reference sequence). With 5 bases removed from V and 5 bases from J, the gap between germline ends came to 15 bases. This CDR3 is 14 amino acids long. CDR3 in amino acids: CASSPDRLGTEAFF. The CDR3 nucleotides are TGTGCCAGTAGTCCCGACAGATTGGGGACTGAAGCTTTCTTT.

The V call is TRBV30, the J call TRBJ2-3; 10 nucleotides match TRBD2. CDR1 is GTSNPN, CDR2 SVGIG, per germline (reference sequence). The CDR3 extends over 16 amino acids. V gave up 0 bases and J gave up 6 bases; unmatched junction bases: 9. This CDR3 reads CAWSVLAGTLADTQYF. The DNA of the CDR3 is TGTGCCTGGAGTGTACTAGCGGGAACGTTAGCCGATACGCAGTATTTT.

The V call is TRBV2, the J call TRBJ2-7; D unresolved. Germline CDR1 reads SNHLY; CDR2 reads FYNNEI. V dropped 0 bases and J dropped 4 bases, with 10 bases sitting between them. The CDR3 sequence is 14 residues long. CDR3 loop: CASSEALRKYEQYF. Here the CDR3 DNA reads TGTGCCAGCAGTGAAGCCTTGAGAAAGTACGAGCAGTACTTC.

The V call is TRBV7-2, the J call TRBJ1-1, with 7 nucleotides matching TRBD1. Germline V gene lookup returns CDR1 SGHTA and CDR2 FQGNSA. With 5 bases clipped from V and 1 base from J, the junction kept 7 bases outside the gene matches. The CDR3 covers 15 residues. The CDR3: CASSAPRQGNTEAFF. Here the CDR3 DNA reads TGTGCCAGCAGCGCACCACGACAGGGGAACACTGAAGCTTTCTTT.

This chain joins TRBV16 and TRBJ2-7; 9 bases are shared with TRBD2. The CDR3 sequence is 17 residues long. V dropped 4 bases and J dropped 2; count of bases not matched to a gene: 12. Germline assignment: CDR1 KGHSY and CDR2 FQNENV. CDR3 amino acids: CASSLALSSGNTYEQYF. The CDR3 region has the DNA TGTGCCAGCAGCCTAGCTCTCTCTAGCGGGAATACCTACGAGCAGTACTTC.

This clone came up once. The J gene is TRBJ1-5, the V gene TRBV6-6; 8 bases agree with TRBD1. CDR1 MNHNY and CDR2 SVGAGI come from the germline V gene (reference sequence). The CDR3 loop spans 15 amino acids. V was clipped by 6 bases and J by 7 bases; unmatched bases: 11. DNA for the CDR3: TGTGCCAGCAGGAAATGGGGACAGGTAGACCAGCCCCAGCATTTT. It specifies CASRKWGQVDQPQHF.

The DNA of the CDR3 is TGTGCCAGTAGCTACAGACAGGGGGTCAATGGCTACACCTTC. It specifies CASSYRQGVNGYTF. The V gene is TRBV19, the J gene TRBJ1-2, with 9 bases matching TRBD1. Germline-derived CDR1 and CDR2 are LNHDA and SQIVND (reference sequence). Unmatched junction bases numbered 8, after V lost 6 bases and J lost 6 bases. The CDR3 loop spans 14 amino acids.